This is a list of T cell receptor beta chains from one sample in a study of blood T cell repertoires in COVID-19. Sequenced by immunoSEQ multiplex PCR; TCRdb stores in-frame clones only, minus some. This sample has hundreds of thousands of clones, with about nine tenths found just once. The sample was peripheral blood. The source of these receptors is a woman in her 30s with active or convalescent COVID-19. Each CDR3 is given with its conserved first and last residue. Fields, in order: D gene, J gene, V gene, clone size, CDR3 DNA, CDR3 protein. D genes are given only for firm matches. A row's size may be missing; if present it is once, few, many or a size class.

>NA|TRBJ2-3|TRBV2|NA
TGTGCCACCAACAGGGCCAGCACAGATACGCAGTATTTT
CATNRASTDTQYF
>TRBD1|TRBJ1-1|TRBV5-1|NA
TGCGCCAGCAGCTTGACAGAGTCAGGGGGCGGCACTGAAGCTTTCTTT
CASSLTESGGGTEAFF
>NA|TRBJ2-1|TRBV5-8|once
TGTGCCAGCAGTTACCATACAAACTACAATGTATTCTTC
CASSYHTNYNVFF
>NA|TRBJ2-1|TRBV6-5|once
TGTGCCAGCAGTTCCGGACTCTCCTACAATGAGCAGTTCTTC
CASSSGLSYNEQFF
>NA|TRBJ2-5|TRBV10-2|NA
TGCGCCAGCAGTGGTGACAGGGAGGTGGAGACCCAGTACTTC
CASSGDREVETQYF
>TRBD1|TRBJ2-2|TRBV7-2|NA
TGTGCCAGCAGCTCGGACAGGGGGTTGCGAGACGGGGAGCTGTTTTTT
CASSSDRGLRDGELFF
>TRBD2|TRBJ2-3|TRBV6-2/TRBV6-3|NA
TGTGCCAGCAGTACCCGGCGACTAGCGGATCAGGATACGCAGTATTTT
CASSTRRLADQDTQYF
>NA|TRBJ2-1|TRBV5-1|NA
TGCGCCAGCAGCTCGGAGGGTAGGGGCAATGAGCAGTTCTTC
CASSSEGRGNEQFF
>NA|TRBJ1-4|TRBV4-1|NA
TGCGCCAGCAGCCACCTTACGCAGGGACTTGCAACTAATGAAAAACTGTTTTTT
CASSHLTQGLATNEKLFF
>NA|TRBJ1-1|TRBV3-1/TRBV3-2|NA
TGTGCCAGCAGAGGTGACACGAACACTGAAGCTTTCTTT
CASRGDTNTEAFF
>TRBD2|TRBJ2-5|TRBV11-2|NA
TGTGCCAGCAGCTTATTCGGGACTAGCGGAATACAAGAGACCCAGTACTTC
CASSLFGTSGIQETQYF
>TRBD1|TRBJ1-5|TRBV19|NA
TGTGCCAGCAACGACAGGGCTCAAGGAGAGCCCCAGCATTTT
CASNDRAQGEPQHF
>TRBD2|TRBJ2-1|TRBV2|NA
TGTGCCAGCAACCCGACTAGCGGGATATACAATGAGCAGTTCTTC
CASNPTSGIYNEQFF
>TRBD1|TRBJ1-1|TRBV10-3|NA
TGTGCCATCAGCGGGACAGCAATGAACACTGAAGCTTTCTTT
CAISGTAMNTEAFF
>TRBD1|TRBJ2-2|TRBV5-1|NA
TGCGCCAGCACAGACAGGGAACACACCGGGGAGCTGTTTTTT
CASTDREHTGELFF
>NA|TRBJ2-5|TRBV3-1/TRBV3-2|NA
TGTGCCAGCAGCCAAGATAAGCAGGGGTGGAAGACCCAGTACTTC
CASSQDKQGWKTQYF
>NA|TRBJ1-6|TRBV6-5|NA
TGTGCCAGCAGTTACGCGGCGTATAATTCACCCCTCCACTTT
CASSYAAYNSPLHF
>TRBD2|TRBJ2-3|TRBV7-9|NA
TGTGCCAGCAGCTTAGCGTTATCGGCTAGCGGGAGTACAGATACGCAGTATTTT
CASSLALSASGSTDTQYF
>TRBD2|TRBJ2-5|TRBV5-1|NA
TGCGCCAGCAGCTTGGAAAGTAGCGGGGGTTGGGAGACCCAGTACTTC
CASSLESSGGWETQYF
>TRBD1|TRBJ1-2|TRBV3-1/TRBV3-2|NA
TGTGCCAGCAGCCAAACCGACAGGGGATATGGCTACACCTTC
CASSQTDRGYGYTF
>NA|TRBJ1-1|TRBV6-5|once
TGTGCCAGCAGCCTCCCCGGTCTCATGAACACTGAAGCTTTCTTT
CASSLPGLMNTEAFF
>TRBD2|TRBJ2-1|TRBV10-3|NA
TGTGCCATCAGTGTTGCCCCTAGCGGGAGGAATGAGCAGTTCTTC
CAISVAPSGRNEQFF
>NA|TRBJ1-2|TRBV25-1|NA
TGTGCCAGCAGTGAAGGGGCAGGGGTCTTTGGCTACACCTTC
CASSEGAGVFGYTF
>TRBD1|TRBJ1-2|TRBV29-1|NA
TGCAGCGCCCCATTGGGGACAGGGCGTCCGTATGGCTACACCTTC
CSAPLGTGRPYGYTF
>TRBD1|TRBJ1-1|TRBV29-1|NA
TGCAGCGTACAGGGGGCGAACACTGAAGCTTTCTTT
CSVQGANTEAFF
>NA|TRBJ1-6|TRBV5-1|NA
TGCGCCAGCAGCTTGGATTACCCCTTCGGGAGATCACCCCTCCACTTT
CASSLDYPFGRSPLHF
>NA|TRBJ1-1|TRBV7-9|NA
TGTGCCAGCAGCTTATCGGGAAGTACCCGGAACACTGAAGCTTTCTTT
CASSLSGSTRNTEAFF
>NA|TRBJ2-5|TRBV19|NA
TGTGCCAGTAGTATAAGGGGGGGCCCTGAGACCCAGTACTTC
CASSIRGGPETQYF
>TRBD2|TRBJ2-1|TRBV27|NA
TGTGCCAGCTTCGGGACTAGCGGTCTAAGCTCCTACAATGAGCAGTTCTTC
CASFGTSGLSSYNEQFF
>NA|TRBJ1-5|TRBV10-3|NA
TGTGCCATCAGTCCTGGACATCAGGCCTCAAGGCAGCCCCAGCATTTT
CAISPGHQASRQPQHF
>TRBD2|TRBJ2-7|TRBV7-9|NA
TGTGCCAGCAGCGATGGACTAGCGGGAGGCCAACCAACCTACGAGCAGTACTTC
CASSDGLAGGQPTYEQYF
>NA|TRBJ2-7|TRBV7-9|once
TGTGCCAGCAGCTACATCGGGGGTTTCTTGGGAGCACGGAACTACGAGCAGTACTTC
CASSYIGGFLGARNYEQYF
>NA|TRBJ2-7|TRBV21-1|NA
TGTGCCAGCAGCAAAGACGTCGGAGGGCGGTACTTC
CASSKDVGGRYF
>NA|TRBJ2-1|TRBV3-1/TRBV3-2|NA
TGTGCCAGCAGCCAAGCGGCGGGGGCCCCGAAACGGAATGAGCAGTTCTTC
CASSQAAGAPKRNEQFF
>NA|TRBJ2-1|TRBV10-1|NA
TGCGCCAGCTATAGGAGTTACTACAATGAGCAGTTCTTC
CASYRSYYNEQFF
>TRBD1|TRBJ1-3|TRBV11-3|NA
TGTGCCAGCAGCTCAGACTCGGGACAGGGGACCCAAGGTCCTGGAAACACCATATATTTT
CASSSDSGQGTQGPGNTIYF
>TRBD1|TRBJ1-5|TRBV7-9|many
TGTGCCAGCAGCTCCGGGACAGCCGGCAATCAGCCCCAGCATTTT
CASSSGTAGNQPQHF
>TRBD2|TRBJ2-5|TRBV7-9|NA
TGTGCCAGCACTGGACTAGACCAAGAGACCCAGTACTTC
CASTGLDQETQYF
>TRBD1|TRBJ1-5|TRBV10-3|NA
TGTGCCATCAGAGGACAGGGGGACAATCAGCCCCAGCATTTT
CAIRGQGDNQPQHF
>NA|TRBJ1-5|TRBV2|NA
TGTGCCAGCAGTGTTTCGGTATATAGCAATCAGCCCCAGCATTTT
CASSVSVYSNQPQHF
>TRBD2|TRBJ2-7|TRBV4-2|NA
TGTGCCAGCAGTACTTTTGGACTAGCGGAACCTTACGAGCAGTACTTC
CASSTFGLAEPYEQYF
>NA|TRBJ2-2|TRBV7-6|NA
TGTGCCAGCAGCTTGCGAGTGGGGGCAACCACCGGGGAGCTGTTTTTT
CASSLRVGATTGELFF
>NA|TRBJ1-1|TRBV5-1|once
TGCGCCAGCAGCTTTCAGGGGAGCACTGAAGCTTTCTTT
CASSFQGSTEAFF
>NA|TRBJ2-1|TRBV21-1|NA
TGTGCCAGCAGCAAAGCGCCATTGAGCTCCTACAATGAGCAGTTCTTC
CASSKAPLSSYNEQFF
>NA|TRBJ2-5|TRBV7-5|NA
TGTGTCAGAAGCCCGGGCCCGGGGAGATTAGAGACCCAGTACTTC
CVRSPGPGRLETQYF
>NA|TRBJ1-1|TRBV29-1|NA
TGCAGCGTTGCCGGGATACTGAACACTGAAGCTTTCTTT
CSVAGILNTEAFF
>NA|TRBJ2-3|TRBV11-2|NA
TGTGCCAGCAGCTTATACGGTTCGGGAGCAGATACGCAGTATTTT
CASSLYGSGADTQYF
>TRBD2|TRBJ2-7|TRBV5-4|NA
TGTGCCAGCAGCTTGGGAGGCGGGAGGGCCTCTTACGAGCAGTACTTC
CASSLGGGRASYEQYF
>NA|TRBJ2-7|TRBV29-1|NA
TGCAGCGTTGAAGTTGAGGGCTCCTACGAGCAGTACTTC
CSVEVEGSYEQYF
>NA|TRBJ2-2|TRBV1|NA
TGCACCAGCAGCCAAGTAGGGCGGGTCACCGGGGAGCTGTTTTTT
CTSSQVGRVTGELFF
>NA|TRBJ1-2|TRBV6-5|NA
TGTGCCAGCAGTTTTGGGACACCGATCGTTAACTATGGCTACACCTTC
CASSFGTPIVNYGYTF
>NA|TRBJ1-1|TRBV24-1|NA
TGTGCCACCAGGCAGGGGACGAACACTGAAGCTTTCTTT
CATRQGTNTEAFF
>NA|TRBJ1-2|TRBV6-1|NA
TGTGCCAGCAGTGATTCGCTTCTAGACAGCTATGGCTACACCTTC
CASSDSLLDSYGYTF
>TRBD1|TRBJ1-3|TRBV3-1/TRBV3-2|NA
TGTGCCAGCAGCCAAACGTGGGACAGGCTGGGAAACACCATATATTTT
CASSQTWDRLGNTIYF
>TRBD1|TRBJ2-5|TRBV6-1|NA
TGTGCCAGCAGTGAACGGGGGACAGGGGGCGGGGAGACCCAGTACTTC
CASSERGTGGGETQYF
>TRBD1|TRBJ2-5|TRBV18|NA
TGTGCCAGCTCACCCCGGGACAGCCAAGAGACCCAGTACTTC
CASSPRDSQETQYF
>TRBD1|TRBJ1-2|TRBV29-1|NA
TGCAGCGCCGATCTCCGGGACAGAACTAACTATGGCTACACCTTC
CSADLRDRTNYGYTF
>NA|TRBJ1-1|TRBV27|few
TGTGCCAGCAGACAGGGCGGTTCCTCTGAAGCTTTCTTT
CASRQGGSSEAFF
>NA|TRBJ1-6|TRBV6-5|NA
TGTGCCAGCAGCCGGGAGGTATACTCACCCCTCCACTTT
CASSREVYSPLHF